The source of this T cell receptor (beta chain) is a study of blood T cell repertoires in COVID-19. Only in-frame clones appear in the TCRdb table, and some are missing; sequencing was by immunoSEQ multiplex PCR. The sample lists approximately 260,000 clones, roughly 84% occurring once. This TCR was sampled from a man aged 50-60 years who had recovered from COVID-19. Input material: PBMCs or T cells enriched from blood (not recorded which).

CDR3: CASSPPGTGGNTIYF. CDR3 coding DNA: TGTGCCAGCAGCCCGCCCGGGACAGGGGGAAACACCATATATTTT. The chain couples TRBV5-6 to TRBJ1-3, with 9 bases that match TRBD1. Trimming removed 4 bases from V and 4 bases from J; junction bases left unmatched: 6. CDR3 length: 15 amino acids. CDR1 is SGHDT, CDR2 YYEEEE, per germline.